The T cell receptor beta chain described here comes from a study of radiation and T cells in renal cell carcinoma. The study's findings and limits: Top tumor clonotypes rose in blood 2 weeks post-radiation, then contracted.

Treatment of the sample: 15 Gy SBRT to primary tumor, nephrectomy 4 weeks later. Sequencing was performed with immunoSEQ multiplex PCR; in TCRdb, only in-frame clones are kept and a portion is missing. The sample contains roughly 20,000 clones, just over 60% of which appear only once. This CDR3 has 15 amino acids. CDR1 is LNHDA and CDR2 is SQIVND in the germline V gene (reference sequence). After removal of 6 bases from V and 6 bases from J, the junction contained 6 bases not matched to a gene. Of note for this clone: Its antigen is currently unknown.

The material was tumor tissue, obtained from a patient whose treatment included radiotherapy and nephrectomy. The chain has TRBV19 and TRBJ1-5; 12 bases are shared with TRBD1. The receptor was isolated from a woman aged 70-85 years with renal cell carcinoma. The CDR3 DNA sequence: TGTGCCAGTAGCCCGGGACAGGGGGCCTCTCAGCCCCAGCATTTT. Translated, it gives CASSPGQGASQPQHF.